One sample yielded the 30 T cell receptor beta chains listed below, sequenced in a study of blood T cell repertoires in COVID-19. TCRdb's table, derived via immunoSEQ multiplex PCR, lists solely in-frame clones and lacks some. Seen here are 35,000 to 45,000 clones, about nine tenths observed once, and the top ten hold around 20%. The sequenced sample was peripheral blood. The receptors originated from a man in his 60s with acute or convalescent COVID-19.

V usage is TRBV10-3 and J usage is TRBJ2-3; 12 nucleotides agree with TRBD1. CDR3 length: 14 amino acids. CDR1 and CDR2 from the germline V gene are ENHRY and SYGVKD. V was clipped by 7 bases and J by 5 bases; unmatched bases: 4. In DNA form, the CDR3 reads TGTGCCATCACCGGGACAGGGGGCTTAGATACGCAGTATTTT. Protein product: CAITGTGGLDTQYF.

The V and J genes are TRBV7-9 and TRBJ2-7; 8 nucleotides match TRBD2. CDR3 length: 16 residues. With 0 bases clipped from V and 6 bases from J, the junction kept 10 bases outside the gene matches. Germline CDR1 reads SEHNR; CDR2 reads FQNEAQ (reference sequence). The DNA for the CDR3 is TGTGCCAGCAGCTTAGCGGTTGGTAGCGGGATTAGCGAGCAGTACGTC. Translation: CASSLAVGSGISEQYV.

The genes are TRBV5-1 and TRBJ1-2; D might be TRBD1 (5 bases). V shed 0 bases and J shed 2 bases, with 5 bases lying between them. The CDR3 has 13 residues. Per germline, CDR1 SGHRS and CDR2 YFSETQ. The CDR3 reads CASSLAGNYGYTF. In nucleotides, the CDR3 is TGCGCCAGCAGCTTGGCAGGGAACTATGGCTACACCTTC. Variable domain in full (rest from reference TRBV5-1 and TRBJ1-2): KAGVTQTPRYLIKTRGQQVTLSCSPISGHRSVSWYQQTPGQGLQFLFEYFSETQRNKGNFPGRFSGRQFSNSRSEMNVSTLELGDSALYLCASSLAGNYGYTFGSGTRLTVV.

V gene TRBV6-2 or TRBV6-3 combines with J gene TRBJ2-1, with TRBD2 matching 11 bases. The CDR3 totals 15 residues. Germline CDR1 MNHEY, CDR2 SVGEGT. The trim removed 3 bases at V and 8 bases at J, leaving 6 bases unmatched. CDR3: CASSYSSGRADEQFF. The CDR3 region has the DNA TGTGCCAGCAGTTATAGTAGCGGGAGGGCCGATGAGCAGTTCTTC.

The CDR3 sequence is CASSFGRGTDTQYF. The CDR3 DNA is TGTGCCAGCAGTTTCGGCCGGGGCACAGATACGCAGTATTTT. The chain combines TRBV27 with TRBJ2-3; D not resolved. The CDR3 sequence is 14 residues long. CDR1 is MNHEY and CDR2 is SMNVEV in the germline V gene (reference sequence). Deletions cut 3 bases from V and 1 base from J, with 8 bases between.

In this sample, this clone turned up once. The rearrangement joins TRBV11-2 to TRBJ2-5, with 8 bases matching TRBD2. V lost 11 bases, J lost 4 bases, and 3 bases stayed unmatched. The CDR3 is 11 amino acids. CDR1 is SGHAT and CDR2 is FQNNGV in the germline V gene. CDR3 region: CAAGGRETQYF. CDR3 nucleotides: TGTGCCGCGGGGGGTCGAGAGACCCAGTACTTC.

CDR3 sequence reads: CASSLGGRLYEQYF. Here the CDR3 DNA reads TGTGCCAGCAGCTTGGGAGGGAGACTCTACGAGCAGTACTTC. The gene calls are TRBV5-4 and TRBJ2-7, with D tentatively TRBD2 (5 bases). CDR1 and CDR2 from the germline V gene are SGHNT and YYREEE (reference sequence). V lost 0 bases and J lost 3, with 10 bases in between. The CDR3 sequence is 14 residues long.

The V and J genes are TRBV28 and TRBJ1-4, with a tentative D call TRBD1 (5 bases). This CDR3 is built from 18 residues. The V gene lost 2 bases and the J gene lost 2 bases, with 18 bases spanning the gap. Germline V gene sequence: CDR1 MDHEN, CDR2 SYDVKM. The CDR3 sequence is CASSLGARAASTNEKLFF. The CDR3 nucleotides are TGTGCCAGCAGTTTAGGGGCCCGGGCAGCGAGCACTAATGAAAAACTGTTTTTT.

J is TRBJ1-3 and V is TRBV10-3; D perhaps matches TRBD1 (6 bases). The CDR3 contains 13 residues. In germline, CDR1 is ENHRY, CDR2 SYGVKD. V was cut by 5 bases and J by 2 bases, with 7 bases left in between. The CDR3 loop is CAISTGTGNTIYF. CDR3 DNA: TGTGCCATCAGTACAGGGACTGGAAACACCATATATTTT.

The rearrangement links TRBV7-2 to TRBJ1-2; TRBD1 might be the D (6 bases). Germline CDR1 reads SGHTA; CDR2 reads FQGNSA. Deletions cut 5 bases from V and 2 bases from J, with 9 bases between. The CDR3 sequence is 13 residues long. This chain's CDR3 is CASSPDRNYGYTF. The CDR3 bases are TGTGCCAGCAGCCCCGACAGGAACTATGGCTACACCTTC.

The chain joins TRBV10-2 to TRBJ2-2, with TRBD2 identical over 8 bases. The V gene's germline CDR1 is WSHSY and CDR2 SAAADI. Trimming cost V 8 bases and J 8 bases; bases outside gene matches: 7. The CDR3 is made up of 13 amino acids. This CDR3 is CASRLAGMGELFF. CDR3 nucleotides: TGCGCCAGCCGATTAGCGGGAATGGGGGAGCTGTTTTTT.

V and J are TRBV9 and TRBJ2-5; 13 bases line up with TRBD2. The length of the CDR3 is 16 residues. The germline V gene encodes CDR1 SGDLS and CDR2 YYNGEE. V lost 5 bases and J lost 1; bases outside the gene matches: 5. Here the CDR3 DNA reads TGTGCCAGCAGTGGAGGGACTAGCGGGATCCAAGAGACCCAGTACTTC. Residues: CASSGGTSGIQETQYF.

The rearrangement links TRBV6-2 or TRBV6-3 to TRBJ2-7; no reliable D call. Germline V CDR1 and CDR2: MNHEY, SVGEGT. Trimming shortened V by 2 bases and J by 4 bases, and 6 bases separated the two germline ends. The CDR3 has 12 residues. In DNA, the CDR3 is TGTGCCAGCAGTTACGTCTTGTACGAGCAGTACTTC. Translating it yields CASSYVLYEQYF.

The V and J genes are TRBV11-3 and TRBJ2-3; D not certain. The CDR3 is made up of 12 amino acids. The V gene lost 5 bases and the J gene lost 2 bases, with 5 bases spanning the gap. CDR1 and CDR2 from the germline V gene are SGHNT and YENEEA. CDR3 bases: TGTGCCAGCAGCCAGAACACAGATACGCAGTATTTT. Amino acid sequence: CASSQNTDTQYF.

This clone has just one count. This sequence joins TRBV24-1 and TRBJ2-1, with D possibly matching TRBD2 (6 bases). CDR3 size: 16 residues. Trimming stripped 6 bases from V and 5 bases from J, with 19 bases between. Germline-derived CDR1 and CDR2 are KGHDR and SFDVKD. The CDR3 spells CATSPAHSGRNNEQFF. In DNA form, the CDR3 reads TGTGCCACCAGTCCCGCACATAGCGGCCGGAACAATGAGCAGTTCTTC.

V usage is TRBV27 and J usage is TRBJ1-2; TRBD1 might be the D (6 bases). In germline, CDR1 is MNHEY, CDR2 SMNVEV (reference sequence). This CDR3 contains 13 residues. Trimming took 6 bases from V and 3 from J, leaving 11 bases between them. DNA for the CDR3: TGTGCCAGCAGGAACAGGGTAGACTATGGCTACACCTTC. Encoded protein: CASRNRVDYGYTF.

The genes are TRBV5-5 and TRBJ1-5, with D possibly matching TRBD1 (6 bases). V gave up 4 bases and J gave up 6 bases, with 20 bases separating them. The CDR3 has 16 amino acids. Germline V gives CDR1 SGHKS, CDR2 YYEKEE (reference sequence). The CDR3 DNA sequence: TGTGCCAGCAGCCCCAATCCCCCACAGGGTCCTCAGCCCCAGCATTTT. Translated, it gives CASSPNPPQGPQPQHF.

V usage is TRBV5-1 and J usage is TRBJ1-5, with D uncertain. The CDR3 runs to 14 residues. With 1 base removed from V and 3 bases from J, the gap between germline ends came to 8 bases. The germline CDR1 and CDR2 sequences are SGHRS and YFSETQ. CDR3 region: CASSLMGDNQPQHF. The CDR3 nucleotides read TGCGCCAGCAGCTTGATGGGAGACAATCAGCCCCAGCATTTT.

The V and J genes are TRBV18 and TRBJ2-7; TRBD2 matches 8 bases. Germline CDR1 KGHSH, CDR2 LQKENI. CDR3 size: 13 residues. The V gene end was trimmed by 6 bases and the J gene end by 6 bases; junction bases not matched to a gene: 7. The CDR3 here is CASSLSGSGEQYF. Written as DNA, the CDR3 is TGTGCCAGCTCTCTAAGCGGGAGCGGCGAGCAGTACTTC.

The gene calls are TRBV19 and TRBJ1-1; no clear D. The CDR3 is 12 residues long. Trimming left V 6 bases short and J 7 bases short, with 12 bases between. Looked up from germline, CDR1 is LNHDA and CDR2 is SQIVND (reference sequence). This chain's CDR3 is CASRVRGVEAFF. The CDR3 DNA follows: TGTGCCAGTAGGGTACGGGGAGTTGAAGCTTTCTTT. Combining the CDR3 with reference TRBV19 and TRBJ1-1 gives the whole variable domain DGGITQSPKYLFRKEGQNVTLSCEQNLNHDAMYWYRQDPGQGLRLIYYSQIVNDFQKGDIAEGYSVSREKKESFPLTVTSAQKNPTAFYLCASRVRGVEAFFGQGTRLTVV.

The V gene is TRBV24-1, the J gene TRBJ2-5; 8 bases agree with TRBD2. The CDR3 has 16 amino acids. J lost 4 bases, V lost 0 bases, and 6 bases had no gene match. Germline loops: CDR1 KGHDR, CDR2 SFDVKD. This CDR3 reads CATSDLVAGGPETQYF. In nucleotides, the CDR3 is TGTGCCACCAGTGATTTGGTGGCGGGAGGCCCAGAGACCCAGTACTTC.

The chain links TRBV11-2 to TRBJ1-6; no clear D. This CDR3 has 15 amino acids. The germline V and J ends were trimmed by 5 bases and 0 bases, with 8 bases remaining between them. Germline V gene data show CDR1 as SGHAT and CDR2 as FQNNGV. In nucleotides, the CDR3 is TGTGCCAGCAGCATAATTCGCTCCTATAATTCACCCCTCCACTTT. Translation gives CASSIIRSYNSPLHF.

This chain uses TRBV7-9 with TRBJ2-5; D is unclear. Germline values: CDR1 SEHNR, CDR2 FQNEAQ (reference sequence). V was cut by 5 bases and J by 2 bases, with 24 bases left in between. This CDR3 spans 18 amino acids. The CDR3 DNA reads TGTGCCAGCAGCCCCGCCCCCCTCCTTCAAAAAGAGCAAGAGACCCAGTACTTC. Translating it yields CASSPAPLLQKEQETQYF.

The CDR3 region is CSASRSSGLGLGGTDTQYF. DNA of the CDR3: TGCAGTGCTAGTCGTTCTAGCGGTCTCGGGTTGGGGGGCACAGATACGCAGTATTTT. This rearrangement joins TRBV20-1 to TRBJ2-3; 7 bases fit TRBD2. Germline V gene lookup returns CDR1 DFQATT and CDR2 SNEGSKA (reference sequence). J was trimmed by 1 base and V by 3 bases; bases with no gene match: 19. The CDR3 sequence is 19 residues long.

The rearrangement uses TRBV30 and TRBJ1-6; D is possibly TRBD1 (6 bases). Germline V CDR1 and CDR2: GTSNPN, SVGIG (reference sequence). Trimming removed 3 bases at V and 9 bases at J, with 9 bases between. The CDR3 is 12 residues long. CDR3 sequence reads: CAWRNRVSPLHF. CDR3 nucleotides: TGTGCCTGGAGAAACAGGGTTTCACCCCTCCACTTT.

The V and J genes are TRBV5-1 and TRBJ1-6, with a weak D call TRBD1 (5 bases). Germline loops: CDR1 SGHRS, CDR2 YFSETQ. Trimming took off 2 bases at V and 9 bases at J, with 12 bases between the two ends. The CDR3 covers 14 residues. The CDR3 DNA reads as TGCGCCAGCAGCTTTGGGGGGGAGGCTTCACCCCTCCACTTT. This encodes CASSFGGEASPLHF.

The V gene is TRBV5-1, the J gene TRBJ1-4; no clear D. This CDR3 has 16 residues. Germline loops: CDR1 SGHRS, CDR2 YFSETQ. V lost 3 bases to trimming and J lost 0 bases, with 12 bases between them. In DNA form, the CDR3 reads TGCGCCAGCAGCTCGGGAGCAGTTGCAACTAATGAAAAACTGTTTTTT. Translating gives CASSSGAVATNEKLFF.

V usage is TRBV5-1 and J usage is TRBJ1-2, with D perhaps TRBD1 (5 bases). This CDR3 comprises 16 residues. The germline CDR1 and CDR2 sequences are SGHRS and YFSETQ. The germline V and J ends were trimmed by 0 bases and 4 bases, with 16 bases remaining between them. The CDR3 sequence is CASSLAPGQAPYGYTF. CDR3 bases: TGCGCCAGCAGCTTGGCACCCGGACAAGCCCCCTATGGCTACACCTTC.

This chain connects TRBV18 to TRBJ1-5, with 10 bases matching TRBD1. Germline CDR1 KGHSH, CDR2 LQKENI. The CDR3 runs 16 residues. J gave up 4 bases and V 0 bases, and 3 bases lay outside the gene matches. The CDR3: CASSPPDRGRNQPQHF. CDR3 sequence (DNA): TGTGCCAGCTCACCACCCGACAGGGGGCGTAATCAGCCCCAGCATTTT.

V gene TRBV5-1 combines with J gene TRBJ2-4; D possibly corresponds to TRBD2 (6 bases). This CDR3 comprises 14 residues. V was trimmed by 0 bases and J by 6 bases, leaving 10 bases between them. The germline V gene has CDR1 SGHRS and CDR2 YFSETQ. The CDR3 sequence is CASSLAGLSNIQYF. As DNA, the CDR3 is TGCGCCAGCAGCTTGGCCGGACTATCAAACATTCAGTACTTC.